These T cell receptor beta chains were read from a single sample in a study of blood T cell repertoires in COVID-19. Assay used: immunoSEQ multiplex PCR; TCRdb lists only in-frame clones, some missing. The repertoire includes fewer than 700,000 clones, roughly nine tenths of them detected once, and roughly 7.4% sits in the top ten. Sequences were obtained from peripheral blood. The receptor set was obtained from a woman in her 50s with COVID-19, enrolled during active disease. Each CDR3 is given with its conserved first and last residue. The D gene is left open where the match is weak. Size values are once, few and many counts, or a class for expanded clones, and some rows have none.

V gene	D gene	clone size	J gene	CDR3 protein	CDR3 DNA
TRBV6-1	-	-	TRBJ1-5	CASSENRREPQHF	TGTGCCAGCAGTGAAAACCGGAGGGAGCCCCAGCATTTT
TRBV12-3/TRBV12-4	TRBD2	few	TRBJ2-3	CASSRGGADTQYF	TGTGCCAGCAGCCGGGGGGGCGCAGATACGCAGTATTTT
TRBV6-5	-	few	TRBJ2-7	CASSAPSNEQYF	TGTGCCAGCAGCGCCCCTAGCAACGAGCAGTACTTC
TRBV6-5	-	-	TRBJ1-1	CASIIHRAGTEAFF	TGTGCCAGCATTATTCACAGGGCTGGGACTGAAGCTTTCTTT
TRBV19	TRBD1	-	TRBJ2-4	CASSWGQGVGIQYF	TGTGCCAGTAGTTGGGGACAGGGGGTCGGCATTCAGTACTTC
TRBV29-1	-	-	TRBJ1-2	CSVVGEGVGYTF	TGCAGCGTTGTGGGAGAGGGGGTAGGCTACACCTTC
TRBV6-5	TRBD1	-	TRBJ1-2	CASSTGGPYGYTF	TGTGCCAGCAGTACAGGGGGCCCCTATGGCTACACCTTC
TRBV7-2	-	few	TRBJ1-1	CASSLAVGEAFF	TGTGCCAGCAGCTTAGCGGTCGGTGAAGCTTTCTTT
TRBV7-3	-	once	TRBJ2-3	CASSLSQTDTQYF	TGTGCCAGCAGCTTAAGCCAGACAGATACGCAGTATTTT
TRBV19	-	-	TRBJ1-3	CASSIVWASGNTIYF	TGTGCCAGTAGTATAGTTTGGGCCTCTGGAAACACCATATATTTT
TRBV6-1	-	once	TRBJ1-2	CASSEGMTVNYGYTF	TGTGCCAGCAGTGAAGGGATGACAGTTAACTATGGCTACACCTTC
TRBV30	TRBD1	-	TRBJ1-1	CAWSLTGEWDTEAFF	TGTGCCTGGAGCCTTACAGGGGAATGGGACACTGAAGCTTTCTTT
TRBV2	-	-	TRBJ1-4	CASSKDSDNEKLFF	TGTGCCAGCAGCAAAGACAGCGATAATGAAAAACTGTTTTTT
TRBV30	TRBD1	-	TRBJ2-7	CAWRQTGTRYEQYF	TGTGCCTGGAGACAGACAGGGACCCGCTACGAGCAGTACTTC